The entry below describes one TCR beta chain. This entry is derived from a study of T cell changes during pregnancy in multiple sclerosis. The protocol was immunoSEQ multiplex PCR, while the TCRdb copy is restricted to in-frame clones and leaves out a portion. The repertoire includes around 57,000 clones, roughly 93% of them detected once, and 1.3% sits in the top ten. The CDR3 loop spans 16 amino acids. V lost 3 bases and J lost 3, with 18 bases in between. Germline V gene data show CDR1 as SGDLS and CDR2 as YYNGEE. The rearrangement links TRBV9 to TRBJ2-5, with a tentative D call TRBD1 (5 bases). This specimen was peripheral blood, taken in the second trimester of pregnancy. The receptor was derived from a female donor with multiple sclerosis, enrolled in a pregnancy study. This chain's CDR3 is CASSAGNRPIKETQYF. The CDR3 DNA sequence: TGTGCCAGCAGCGCAGGGAACCGCCCAATAAAAGAGACCCAGTACTTC.